The 8 T cell receptor beta chains given below trace back to one sample, sequenced in a study of vaccination and CD4 T cells after COVID-19. Sequencing of DNA taken from cultured CD4+ T cells relied on the Oncomine TCR Beta short-read assay. MiXCR was run by TCRdb on the PCR reads, yielding one entry per CDR3 protein. The sample holds around 20,000 distinct CDR3 sequences; 67% are singletons and the top ten take around 8%. Treatment specified: approximately 9-day PBMC culture with coronavirus spike peptide pools or control peptides (ViraFEST assay). These receptors have no identified antigens. Sample: CD4+ T cells from blood, cultured in vitro. The receptors were sampled from a human donor who had recovered from COVID-19.

The chain couples TRBV20-1 to TRBJ2-3, with D perhaps matching TRBD2 (6 bases). V was clipped by 5 bases and J by 6 bases, with 18 bases between them. In germline, CDR1 is DFQATT, CDR2 SNEGSKA (reference sequence). This CDR3 has 14 amino acids. The CDR3 loop is CSALGSPLADTQYF. In DNA, the CDR3 is TGCAGTGCTCTGGGGTCTCCGCTAGCGGATACGCAGTATTTT.

This rearrangement joins TRBV5-4 to TRBJ1-2, with 7 bases that match TRBD1. Germline V gene data show CDR1 as SGHNT and CDR2 as YYREEE (reference sequence). This CDR3 region has 16 residues. V trimming: 3 bases; J trimming: 4 bases; junction bases outside the gene matches: 12. Written as DNA, the CDR3 is TGTGCCAGCAGCTCAACGGACAGGCCTCTTCTCTATGGCTACACCTTC. Translation: CASSSTDRPLLYGYTF.

There are a few counts of this clonotype. V and J are TRBV6-1 and TRBJ1-2; no definite D call. Germline CDR1 reads MNHNS; CDR2 reads SASEGT. The V end was cut by 6 bases, the J end by 6 bases, with 14 bases between. This CDR3 region has 13 residues. The CDR3 nucleotides are TGTGCCAGCAGAGGATGGAGGGTTAATGGCTACACCTTC. Translated: CASRGWRVNGYTF.

This clonotype came up a few times. V is TRBV6-4 and J is TRBJ1-5, with TRBD1 matching 8 bases. V dropped 3 bases and J dropped 1; count of bases not matched to a gene: 2. Germline CDR1 reads MRHNA; CDR2 reads SNTAGT. The CDR3 covers 15 residues. CDR3 bases: TGTGCCAGCAGTGAAAGGACAGGGAGCAATCAGCCCCAGCATTTT. Amino acid sequence: CASSERTGSNQPQHF.

The rearrangement uses TRBV5-5 and TRBJ1-4; 7 nucleotides match TRBD1. The CDR3 extends over 15 amino acids. CDR1 is SGHKS, CDR2 YYEKEE, per germline (reference sequence). Trimming removed 0 bases from V and 4 bases from J; junction bases left unmatched: 3. The CDR3 sequence: CASSLGTGVNEKLFF. The CDR3, as DNA: TGTGCCAGCAGCTTGGGGACAGGCGTTAATGAAAAACTGTTTTTT.

The chain combines TRBV12-3 or TRBV12-4 with TRBJ2-7; D possibly uses TRBD1 or TRBD2 (5 bases each). The CDR3 is made up of 16 amino acids. The ends were cut back, 3 bases at V and 4 bases at J, with 19 bases in the middle. The CDR3 coding sequence is TGTGCCAGCAGTTTGGCCCAAACCGGGACCCAGTACGAGCAGTACTTC. It is translated as CASSLAQTGTQYEQYF.

The count of this clonotype is one. J is TRBJ1-2 and V is TRBV7-9; 8 nucleotides match TRBD1. The CDR3 spans 16 residues. Germline values: CDR1 SEHNR, CDR2 FQNEAQ (reference sequence). V lost 4 bases and J lost 5; bases outside the gene matches: 12. CDR3 sequence reads: CASSSPTGQGRYGYTF. DNA for the CDR3: TGTGCCAGCAGCTCCCCTACCGGACAGGGCAGATATGGCTACACCTTC.

This clonotype was recorded only once. This chain links TRBV12-3 or TRBV12-4 with TRBJ2-7; unclear D gene. V was trimmed by 3 bases and J by 3 bases, leaving 15 bases between them. CDR3 length: 15 residues. The CDR3 coding sequence is TGTGCCAGCAGTTTTGAAAAGAGCCTACGCTACGAGCAGTACTTC. Protein: CASSFEKSLRYEQYF.